This T cell receptor (beta chain) stems from a study of chemoradiotherapy in HPV16-positive cancers. A remark on this clone: As yet, its antigen is unknown.

Sequencing was performed with immunoSEQ multiplex PCR; in TCRdb, only in-frame clones are kept and a portion is missing. The table shows some 22,000 clones, with about 88% occurring only once. Notes on the study in general: HPV-specific T cells were functionally defined from only a couple of HPV16-positive patients.

Germline values: CDR1 MNHEY, CDR2 SVGAGI. Trimming removed 5 bases at V and 3 bases at J, with 11 bases between. The CDR3 sequence is 14 residues long. This TCR was recovered from a human donor with HPV-associated anogenital cancer. The genes are TRBV6-5 and TRBJ1-5, with D tentatively TRBD1 (6 bases). Sequencing used blood, obtained from a patient who underwent chemoradiotherapy. The CDR3 coding sequence is TGTGCCAGCAGTGCACAGGGCTACAATCAGCCCCAGCATTTT. Its translation: CASSAQGYNQPQHF.